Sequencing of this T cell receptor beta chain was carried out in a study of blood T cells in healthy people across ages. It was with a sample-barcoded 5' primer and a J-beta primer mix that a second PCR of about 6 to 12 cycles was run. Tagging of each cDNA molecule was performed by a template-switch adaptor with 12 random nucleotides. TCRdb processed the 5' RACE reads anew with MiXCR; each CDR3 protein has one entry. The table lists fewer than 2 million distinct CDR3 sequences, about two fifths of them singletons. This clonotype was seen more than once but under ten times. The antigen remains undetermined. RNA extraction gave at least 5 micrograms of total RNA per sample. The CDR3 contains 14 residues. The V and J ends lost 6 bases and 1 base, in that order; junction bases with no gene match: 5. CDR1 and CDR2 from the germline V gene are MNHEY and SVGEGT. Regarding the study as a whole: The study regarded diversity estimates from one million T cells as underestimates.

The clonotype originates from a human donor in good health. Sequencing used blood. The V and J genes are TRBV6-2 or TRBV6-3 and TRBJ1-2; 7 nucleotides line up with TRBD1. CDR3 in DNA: TGTGCCAGCAGCCGGACAGGCGTTAACTATGGCTACACCTTC. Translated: CASSRTGVNYGYTF.